This T cell receptor (beta chain) is drawn from a study of identical twins. With regard to this clonotype: Its antigen is not identified.

TCRdb reprocessed the 5' RACE reads with MiXCR, giving one entry per CDR3 protein. The table shows around 230,000 distinct CDR3 sequences, with over 8% occurring only once. Findings and limits, study-wide: The more abundant beta clonotypes in cord blood had fewer insertions, and memory repertoires did not show this. Out-of-frame alpha sequences common to twins were enriched for low generation probability. Not following the same donors, the study drew its conclusions from cross-sectional statistical analysis. Models underestimated how often monozygotic twins shared out-of-frame TCR alpha.

The CDR3 runs to 18 residues. V was trimmed by 5 bases and J by 0 bases, leaving 17 bases between them. From germline, CDR1 is LNHDA and CDR2 SQIVND (reference sequence). The sequenced material came from memory (CD45RO+) T cells sorted from blood. The gene calls are TRBV19 and TRBJ2-6; TRBD2 is a possible D gene (6 bases). The source is a woman younger than 30 in good health. CDR3 loop: CASSLLAWGFSGANVLTF. The CDR3 DNA reads TGTGCCAGTAGTCTACTAGCATGGGGGTTCTCTGGGGCCAACGTCCTGACTTTC.